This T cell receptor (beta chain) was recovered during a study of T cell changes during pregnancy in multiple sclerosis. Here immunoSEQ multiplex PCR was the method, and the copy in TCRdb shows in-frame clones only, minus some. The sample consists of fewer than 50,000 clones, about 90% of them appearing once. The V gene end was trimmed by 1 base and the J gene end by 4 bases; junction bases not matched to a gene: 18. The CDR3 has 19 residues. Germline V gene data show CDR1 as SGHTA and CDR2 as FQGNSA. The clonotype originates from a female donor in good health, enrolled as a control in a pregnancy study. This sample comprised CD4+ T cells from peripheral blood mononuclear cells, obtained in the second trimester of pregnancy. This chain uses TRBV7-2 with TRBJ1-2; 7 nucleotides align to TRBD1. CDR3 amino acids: CASSLEGVDWYGTVYGYTF. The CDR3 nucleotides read TGTGCCAGCAGCTTAGAGGGGGTCGATTGGTACGGGACAGTCTATGGCTACACCTTC.